This T cell receptor beta chain appears in the sequencing data of a study of OX40 agonist ivuxolimab in advanced cancers. Study-wide findings and caveats: At 0.1-3.0 mg/kg, partial responders had clonal expansion among the lowest observed.

On this clone: Its antigen is currently unknown.

This CDR3 has 14 amino acids. CDR1 is LNHDA, CDR2 SQIVND, per germline (reference sequence). V trimming: 8 bases; J trimming: 4 bases; junction bases outside the gene matches: 5. Here immunoSEQ multiplex PCR was the method, and the copy in TCRdb shows in-frame clones only, minus some. The sample records about 81,000 clones, around four fifths being singletons. This receptor was taken from an adult with an advanced solid tumor such as melanoma, head and neck, liver or kidney cancer. Here the sequenced sample was CD4+ or CD8+ T cells sorted from blood, taken in a trial of the OX40 agonist ivuxolimab. The gene calls are TRBV19 and TRBJ1-3; 10 bases align to TRBD1. In DNA, the CDR3 is TGTGCCAGTCAGACAGGGGGCGTCGGAAACACCATATATTTT. Protein: CASQTGGVGNTIYF. The full variable domain, its missing parts supplied by reference TRBV19 and TRBJ1-3, is DGGITQSPKYLFRKEGQNVTLSCEQNLNHDAMYWYRQDPGQGLRLIYYSQIVNDFQKGDIAEGYSVSREKKESFPLTVTSAQKNPTAFYLCASQTGGVGNTIYFGEGSWLTVV.